These 21 T cell receptor beta chains were all obtained from the same sample, sequenced in a study of T cell repertoires in cytomegalovirus infection. MiXCR was run by TCRdb on the reads, yielding one entry per CDR3 protein. In the table there are hundreds of thousands of distinct CDR3 sequences, approximately 10% of which are singletons. Sequencing was carried out using PBMCs. The receptors here all came from a human donor in good health (CMV status not recorded). Some clones in this sample may be carry-over from other donors' samples.

This clonotype was picked up many times. A read error may produce the germline difference seen at one junction end. This rearrangement joins TRBV23-1 to TRBJ2-2; 7 positions match TRBD2. TRBV23-1 is noted as an ORF with a role that remains uncertain. The CDR3 is 13 residues long. This chain's CDR3 is CASSQPGPGGLFF. The CDR3 DNA reads TGCGCCAGCAGTCAACCGGGACCGGGGGGGCTGTTTTTT.

A note on this clonotype: This may stem from a read error, because a much larger clone lies one nucleotide away. The V gene is TRBV11-2, the J gene TRBJ2-1; 12 nucleotides line up with TRBD2. There are 16 residues in the CDR3. Germline assignment: CDR1 SGHAT and CDR2 FQNNGV. Trimming cost V 3 bases and J 13 bases; bases outside gene matches: 13. The CDR3 coding sequence is TGTGCCAGCAGCTTCCCGGCGGCTAGCGGGGGGGCGGAACAGTTCTTC. It encodes CASSFPAASGGAEQFF.

This clonotype has a count of ten or more. V usage is TRBV7-8 and J usage is TRBJ2-1; D could derive from TRBD1 or TRBD2 (6 bases each). Germline CDR1 and CDR2: SGHVS and FQNEAQ. The CDR3 runs 14 residues. V was trimmed by 6 bases and J by 6 bases, leaving 15 bases between them. CDR3 protein: CASRIGGTRNEQFF. The CDR3 nucleotides read TGTGCCAGCAGAATAGGGGGGACCCGCAATGAGCAGTTCTTC.

V and J are TRBV3-1 and TRBJ1-3, with D unresolved. V was shortened by 1 base and J by 4 bases, with 11 bases between the two germline ends. Per the germline V gene, CDR1 is LGHDT and CDR2 is YNNKEL (reference sequence). The CDR3 sequence is 15 residues long. CDR3 amino acids: CASSQVAGGGNTIYF. CDR3 coding DNA: TGTGCCAGCAGCCAAGTCGCCGGCGGAGGAAACACCATATATTTT.

In this sample, this clonotype turned up a few times. This chain joins TRBV6-6 and TRBJ1-5; D is possibly TRBD1 (5 bases). V was shortened by 8 bases and J by 4 bases, with 30 bases between the two germline ends. CDR1 MNHNY and CDR2 SVGAGI come from the germline V gene (reference sequence). This CDR3 has 19 amino acids. CDR3 DNA: TGTGCCAGCCTCCCCACTCTCGGAGCCGCGGGGGAAGGAAATCAGCCCCAGCATTTT. Its translation: CASLPTLGAAGEGNQPQHF.

The CDR3 DNA sequence: TGTGCCAGTGTTCGGGACACTGGGGCACACGGTGAGCAGTTCTTC. Translated: CASVRDTGAHGEQFF. The rearrangement joins TRBV2 to TRBJ2-1, with D tentatively TRBD1 (6 bases). CDR1 and CDR2 from the germline V gene are SNHLY and FYNNEI. This CDR3 spans 15 amino acids. V was trimmed by 9 bases and J by 9 bases, leaving 24 bases between them.

This clonotype came up many times. V gene TRBV5-6 combines with J gene TRBJ2-2, with no clear D. Germline lookup yields CDR1 SGHDT and CDR2 YYEEEE. CDR3 length: 14 amino acids. Between the trimmed V and J ends, which lost 4 bases and 5 bases, there was a span of 12 bases. CDR3 protein: CASSVIWGTGELFF. CDR3 DNA sequence: TGTGCCAGCAGCGTTATTTGGGGAACCGGGGAGCTGTTTTTT.

In its sample, this clonotype was seen many times. The chain combines TRBV19 with TRBJ1-1; D gene ambiguous. There are 15 residues in the CDR3. V was trimmed by 6 bases and J by 1 base, leaving 15 bases between them. Germline assignment: CDR1 LNHDA and CDR2 SQIVND (reference sequence). The CDR3 loop reads CASSPGPDRNTEAFF. Written as DNA, the CDR3 is TGTGCCAGTAGCCCCGGCCCCGACCGGAACACTGAAGCTTTCTTT.

The chain carries TRBV5-1 and TRBJ1-1; D gene uncertain. The V gene's germline CDR1 is SGHRS and CDR2 YFSETQ. This CDR3 is built from 14 residues. Trimming took off 1 base at V and 1 base at J, with 8 bases between the two ends. The DNA for the CDR3 is TGCGCCAGCAGCTTGTATGACAAGAACACTGAAGCTTTCTTT. This codes for CASSLYDKNTEAFF.

The genes are TRBV24-1 and TRBJ2-7; D gene uncertain. Germline CDR1 is KGHDR and CDR2 is SFDVKD. The CDR3 is 15 amino acids. With 5 bases removed from V and 4 bases from J, the gap between germline ends came to 17 bases. CDR3 in amino acids: CATSAGRLGSYEQYF. DNA of the CDR3: TGTGCCACCAGTGCAGGCAGGTTGGGCTCTTACGAGCAGTACTTC.

This clonotype appeared many times. The CDR3 protein is CASSSNREDFEKLFF. The CDR3 DNA sequence: TGTGCCAGCAGCTCCAACAGGGAAGACTTTGAAAAACTGTTTTTT. V gene TRBV7-9 combines with J gene TRBJ1-4; tentatively, D is TRBD1 (6 bases). Germline V gives CDR1 SEHNR, CDR2 FQNEAQ (reference sequence). The CDR3 sequence is 15 residues long. V was cut by 4 bases and J by 7 bases, with 16 bases left in between. Looking up the rest from reference TRBV7-9 and TRBJ1-4 gives the full variable domain: DTGVSQNPRHKITKRGQNVTFRCDPISEHNRLYWYRQTLGQGPEFLTYFQNEAQLEKSRLLSDRFSAERPKGSFSTLEIQRTEQGDSAMYLCASSSNREDFEKLFFGSGTQLSVL.

J is TRBJ2-1 and V is TRBV20-1; 10 positions match TRBD2. Germline trimming cut 1 base from V and 1 base from J; bases unmatched to any gene: 4. Germline CDR1 is DFQATT and CDR2 is SNEGSKA (reference sequence). This CDR3 has 16 amino acids. The CDR3 bases are TGCAGTGCTAGAGCAAATAGCGGGGGGTCCTACAATGAGCAGTTCTTC. Translated: CSARANSGGSYNEQFF.

This clonotype was detected many times. V and J are TRBV28 and TRBJ1-1; the match to TRBD1 covers 7 bases. The CDR3 spans 14 residues. Germline V gene data show CDR1 as MDHEN and CDR2 as SYDVKM. The V gene end was trimmed by 6 bases and the J gene end by 1 base; junction bases not matched to a gene: 5. CDR3 amino acids: CASSRGTANTEAFF. DNA of the CDR3: TGTGCCAGCAGCCGCGGGACAGCGAACACTGAAGCTTTCTTT.

This clonotype occurred a few times. The genes are TRBV5-5 and TRBJ2-5, with 7 bases fitting TRBD2. Germline V gives CDR1 SGHKS, CDR2 YYEKEE (reference sequence). This CDR3 has 15 amino acids. With 0 bases clipped from V and 5 bases from J, the junction kept 7 bases outside the gene matches. The CDR3 bases are TGTGCCAGCAGCTTGGGCGGGAGAGACGGGGAGACCCAGTACTTC. Translating it yields CASSLGGRDGETQYF.

This clonotype was observed a few times. The V gene is TRBV4-1, the J gene TRBJ2-5; maybe TRBD2 (5 bases). V lost 2 bases and J lost 3, with 10 bases in between. Germline loops: CDR1 MGHRA, CDR2 YSYEKL. The CDR3 covers 14 residues. The DNA of the CDR3 is TGCGCCAGCAGCCAAACCGGGATAGAAGAGACCCAGTACTTC. As protein: CASSQTGIEETQYF.

The chain recombines TRBV7-2 with TRBJ2-7; the D gene is possibly TRBD1 (5 bases). The CDR3 sequence is 13 residues long. Germline values: CDR1 SGHTA, CDR2 FQGNSA. V shed 5 bases and J shed 3 bases, with 11 bases lying between them. CDR3 sequence reads: CASSDQTVYEQYF. In nucleotides, the CDR3 is TGTGCCAGCAGCGACCAGACAGTCTACGAGCAGTACTTC.

The chain joins TRBV12-5 to TRBJ2-1, with 8 bases lining up with TRBD2. The germline gives CDR1 LGHNT, CDR2 FRNRAP. CDR3 length: 15 residues. Trimming at V came to 0 bases and at J to 5 bases, leaving 3 bases not matched to a gene. The CDR3 sequence: CASGLVSGTNNEQFF. The CDR3 bases are TGTGCTAGTGGTTTGGTTAGCGGGACAAACAATGAGCAGTTCTTC. Complete variable domain (other parts from reference TRBV12-5 and TRBJ2-1): DARVTQTPRHKVTEMGQEVTMRCQPILGHNTVFWYRQTMMQGLELLAYFRNRAPLDDSGMPKDRFSAEMPDATLATLKIQPSEPRDSAVYFCASGLVSGTNNEQFFGPGTRLTVL.

This clonotype appeared many times. Mismatch with germline at one junction end may stem from a read error. V is TRBV11-2 and J is TRBJ1-2; no definite D call. The germline V gene encodes CDR1 SGHAT and CDR2 FQNNGV. CDR3 length equals 13 residues. The CDR3 loop reads CASSLEPNHGYTF. The CDR3 DNA reads as TGTGCCAGCAGCTTAGAGCCTAACCATGGCTACACCTTC.

Note on this clonotype: A much bigger clone sits one base away, suggesting this may be a read error. The chain has TRBV12-5 and TRBJ2-3, with D perhaps TRBD1 (6 bases). Germline CDR1 LGHNT, CDR2 FRNRAP. The CDR3 loop spans 17 amino acids. V dropped 6 bases and J dropped 6 bases, with 25 bases sitting between them. The CDR3 loop reads CASGDSKLGAFGDTQYF. The CDR3 region has the DNA TGTGCTAGTGGGGACTCAAAATTGGGGGCTTTTGGTGATACGCAGTATTTT.

This CDR3 is CASSPRDTMPEAFF. CDR3 nucleotides: TGTGCCAGCTCACCCCGGGACACAATGCCTGAAGCTTTCTTT. V gene TRBV18 combines with J gene TRBJ1-1, with D maybe TRBD1 (6 bases). CDR1 and CDR2 from the germline V gene are KGHSH and LQKENI. The CDR3 consists of 14 residues. V was shortened by 3 bases and J by 6 bases, with 14 bases between the two germline ends.

This clonotype was detected ten times or more. The rearrangement links TRBV5-6 to TRBJ2-1; 9 bases map to TRBD1. Germline CDR1 is SGHDT and CDR2 is YYEEEE. The CDR3 contains 16 residues. The junction had 5 bases not matched to a gene; V was cut back by 3 bases and J by 1 base. The CDR3 DNA sequence: TGTGCCAGCAGCTCGATACAGGGGGCATCCTACAATGAGCAGTTCTTC. Translating gives CASSSIQGASYNEQFF.